Included here is one T cell receptor (beta chain) sequence, with context. The antigen it recognizes is unknown. The listed sequencing device is NextSeq 550. The Human TCR Profiling Kit (MiLaboratory) was used to prepare UMI-labeled 5' RACE TRB cDNA libraries. The full amount of extracted RNA was used for cDNA synthesis, and the full amount of resulting cDNA was used for PCR amplification. Libraries were prepared in parallel with an identical number of PCR cycles. The paper's processing steps were these. MIGEC and MiXCR extracted about 54,000 +/- 9,700 unique UMI-labeled TRB cDNA molecules per library, requiring at least two reads per UMI. On average, each library contained approximately 40,000 +/- 10,000 functional in-frame TRB CDR3 nucleotide clonotypes without stop codons. Diversity metrics, including normalized Shannon-Wiener and Chao1, were computed in VDJtools after downsampling to 5000 UMI-labeled TRB molecules per sample. For the central five CDR3 residues, VDJtools calculated physicochemical properties weighted by clonotype size, namely interaction energy, strength, volume and Kidera factor 4. With the reads reprocessed by TCRdb, a single entry stands for each CDR3 protein sequence and no DNA is reported. TCRdb, not the authors, supplied the V and J calls. Per the sample table, the count is 45,000 to 70,000 distinct CDR3 sequences. Around 20% of the sample rests with the top ten.

CDR1 is given as SEHNR and CDR2 as FQNEAQ, both from the germline V gene (reference sequence). Counted from cysteine to phenylalanine, this CDR3 has 17 amino acids. DNA was not recorded. The data belong to a study of CXCR3-negative and CXCR3-positive naive CD8 T cells (dated by TCRdb to about 2019). General notes on the study: In total, about 135 million TRB reads were obtained, or roughly 1.5 +/- 0.3 million reads per library. Diversity and physicochemical repertoire analyses covered under twelve donors pooled from two independent experiments. The TRBV-TRBJ cluster analysis covered naive subsets from 5 or 6 donors and memory cells from 3 donors. General conclusions and limits of the study: Comparably high repertoire diversity was found in both naive subsets, whereas much lower repertoire diversity was found in memory CD8+ T cells. Because surface CD5, which is linked to self-reactivity in mice, was comparable between the naive subsets, TCR interaction strength was also inferred from TRB CDR3 physicochemical properties. Similar TRBV-TRBJ usage was shown by naive CXCR3-negative and CXCR3-positive cells from the same donor, whereas distinct patterns were shown by memory cells. CXCR3 expression partially decreased after cryopreservation, so most assays used freshly isolated PBMCs.

Each CD8+ T cell subset was flow-sorted in triplicate, with under 350,000 cells per subset placed directly into RLT lysis buffer. Peripheral blood mononuclear cells were isolated from buffy coats using standard density gradient centrifugation. Total RNA was extracted from sorted cells with an RNeasy Mini Kit. The clonotype comes from a human donor in good health. Some clones in this sample may be carry-over from other donors' samples. Input material: memory CD8+ T cells from blood. This sample's cell subset or site label indicates: conventional CD8+ memory T cells (TMEM), sorted as controls. The sequence links TRBV7-9 to TRBJ2-7; without DNA, the TCRdb call of TRBD2 cannot be checked. CDR3 reads: CASSLAKGGLAAYEQYF.